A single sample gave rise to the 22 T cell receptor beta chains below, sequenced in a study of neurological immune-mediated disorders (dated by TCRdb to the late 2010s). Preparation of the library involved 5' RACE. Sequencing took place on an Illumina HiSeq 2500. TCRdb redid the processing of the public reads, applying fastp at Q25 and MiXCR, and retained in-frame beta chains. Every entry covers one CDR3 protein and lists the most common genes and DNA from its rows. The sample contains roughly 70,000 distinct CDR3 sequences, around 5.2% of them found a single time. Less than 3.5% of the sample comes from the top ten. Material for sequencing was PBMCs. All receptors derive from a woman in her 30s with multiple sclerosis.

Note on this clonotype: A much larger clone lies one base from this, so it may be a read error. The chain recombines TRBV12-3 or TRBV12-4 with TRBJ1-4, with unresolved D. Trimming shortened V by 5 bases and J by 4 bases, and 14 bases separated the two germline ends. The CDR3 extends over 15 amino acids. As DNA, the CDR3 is TGTGCCAGCAGTGAACCGGGAAAGGGTAATGAAAAACTGTTTTTT. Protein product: CASSEPGKGNEKLFF.

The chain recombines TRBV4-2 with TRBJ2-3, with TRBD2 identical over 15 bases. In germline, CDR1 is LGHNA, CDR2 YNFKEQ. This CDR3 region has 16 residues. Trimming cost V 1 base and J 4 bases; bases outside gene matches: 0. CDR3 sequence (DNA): TGTGCCAGCAGCCAAGGGACTAGCGGGGGGGCAGATACGCAGTATTTT. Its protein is CASSQGTSGGADTQYF.

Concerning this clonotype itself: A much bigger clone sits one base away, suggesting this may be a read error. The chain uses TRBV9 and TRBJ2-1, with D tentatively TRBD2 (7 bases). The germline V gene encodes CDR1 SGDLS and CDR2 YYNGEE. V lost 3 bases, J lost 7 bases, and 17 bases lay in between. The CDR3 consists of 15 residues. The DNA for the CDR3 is TGTGCCAGCAGCGCCAGGACTAGAGGGGGGAATGAGCAGTTCTTC. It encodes CASSARTRGGNEQFF.

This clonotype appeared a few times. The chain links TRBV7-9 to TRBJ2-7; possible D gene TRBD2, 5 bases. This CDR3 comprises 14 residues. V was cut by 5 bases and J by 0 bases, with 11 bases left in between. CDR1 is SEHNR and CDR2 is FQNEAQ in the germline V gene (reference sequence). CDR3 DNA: TGTGCCAGCAGCCCCGGTGGGAGCTCCTACGAGCAGTACTTC. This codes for CASSPGGSSYEQYF.

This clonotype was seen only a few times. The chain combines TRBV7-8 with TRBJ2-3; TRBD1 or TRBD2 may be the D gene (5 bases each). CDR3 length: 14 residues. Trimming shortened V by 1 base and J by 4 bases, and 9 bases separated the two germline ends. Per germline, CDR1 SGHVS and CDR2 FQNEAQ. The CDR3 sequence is CASSLGGVPDTQYF. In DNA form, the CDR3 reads TGTGCCAGCAGCTTAGGAGGGGTCCCAGATACGCAGTATTTT.

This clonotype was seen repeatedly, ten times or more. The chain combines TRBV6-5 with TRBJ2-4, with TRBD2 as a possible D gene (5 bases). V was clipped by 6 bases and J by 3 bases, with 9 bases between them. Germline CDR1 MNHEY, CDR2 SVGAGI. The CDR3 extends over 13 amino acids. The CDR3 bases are TGTGCCAGCAGCGGGGATCGCAAAAACATTCAGTACTTC. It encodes CASSGDRKNIQYF.

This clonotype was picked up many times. The CDR3 is CSARRREDGYTF. CDR3 nucleotide sequence: TGCAGTGCTAGGAGGAGAGAGGATGGCTACACCTTC. The J gene is TRBJ1-2, the V gene TRBV20-1; D not resolved. The CDR3 contains 12 residues. Germline values: CDR1 DFQATT, CDR2 SNEGSKA (reference sequence). V lost 3 bases and J 6 bases, leaving 11 bases between the germline ends.

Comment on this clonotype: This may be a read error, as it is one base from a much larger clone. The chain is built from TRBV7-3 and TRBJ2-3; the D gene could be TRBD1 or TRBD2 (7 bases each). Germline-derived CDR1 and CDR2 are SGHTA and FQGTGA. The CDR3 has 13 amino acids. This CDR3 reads CASSVAGGDTEYF. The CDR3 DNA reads TGTGCCAGCAGCGTAGCAGGGGGGGATACGGAGTATTTT.

CDR3 sequence reads: CSVPSGAGEQYF. In DNA form, the CDR3 reads TGCAGTGTTCCTAGCGGGGCCGGCGAGCAGTACTTC. The chain joins TRBV20-1 to TRBJ2-7, with 9 positions matching TRBD2. Germline CDR1 reads DFQATT; CDR2 reads SNEGSKA (reference sequence). The CDR3 totals 12 residues. After removal of 7 bases from V and 6 bases from J, the junction contained 7 bases not matched to a gene.

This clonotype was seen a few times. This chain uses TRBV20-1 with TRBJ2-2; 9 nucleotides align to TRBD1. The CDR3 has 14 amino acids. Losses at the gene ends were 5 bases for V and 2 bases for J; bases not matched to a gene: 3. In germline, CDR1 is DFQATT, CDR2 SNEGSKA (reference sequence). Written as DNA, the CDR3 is TGCAGTGCTGGGACAGGGAAAAACACCGGGGAGCTGTTTTTT. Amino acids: CSAGTGKNTGELFF.

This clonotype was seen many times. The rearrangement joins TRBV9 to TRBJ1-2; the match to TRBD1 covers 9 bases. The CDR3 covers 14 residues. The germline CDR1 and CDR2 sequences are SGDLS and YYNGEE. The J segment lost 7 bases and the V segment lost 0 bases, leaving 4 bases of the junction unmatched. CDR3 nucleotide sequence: TGTGCCAGCAGCGTAGAGGACAGGGGAGTTGGCTACACCTTC. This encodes CASSVEDRGVGYTF.

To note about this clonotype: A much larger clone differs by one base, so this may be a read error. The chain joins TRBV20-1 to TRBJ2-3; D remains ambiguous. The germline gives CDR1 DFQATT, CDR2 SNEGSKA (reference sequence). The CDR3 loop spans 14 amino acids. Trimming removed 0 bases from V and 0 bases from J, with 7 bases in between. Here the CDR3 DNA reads TGCAGTGCTAGAGAAGGAAAGAGCACAGATACGCAGTATTTT. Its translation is CSAREGKSTDTQYF.

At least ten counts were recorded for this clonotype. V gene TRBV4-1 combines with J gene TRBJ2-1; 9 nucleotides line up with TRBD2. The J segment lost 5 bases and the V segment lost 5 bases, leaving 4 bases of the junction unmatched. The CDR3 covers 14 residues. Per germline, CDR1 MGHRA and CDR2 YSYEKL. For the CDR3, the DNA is TGCGCCAGCAGCTCAAGACTAGCGGACAATGAGCAGTTCTTC. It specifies CASSSRLADNEQFF.

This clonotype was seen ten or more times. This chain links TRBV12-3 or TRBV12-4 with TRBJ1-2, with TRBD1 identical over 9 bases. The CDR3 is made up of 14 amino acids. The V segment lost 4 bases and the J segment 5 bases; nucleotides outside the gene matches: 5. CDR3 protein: CASSSGQGGYGYTF. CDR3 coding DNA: TGTGCCAGCAGTTCGGGACAGGGAGGATATGGCTACACCTTC.

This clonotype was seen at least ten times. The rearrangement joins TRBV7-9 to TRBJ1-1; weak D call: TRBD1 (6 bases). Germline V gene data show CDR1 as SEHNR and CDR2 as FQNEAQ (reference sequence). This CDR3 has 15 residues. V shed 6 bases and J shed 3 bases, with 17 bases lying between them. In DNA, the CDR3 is TGTGCCAGCAGTTCTCCAGGGGTAGGCGACACTGAAGCTTTCTTT. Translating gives CASSSPGVGDTEAFF.

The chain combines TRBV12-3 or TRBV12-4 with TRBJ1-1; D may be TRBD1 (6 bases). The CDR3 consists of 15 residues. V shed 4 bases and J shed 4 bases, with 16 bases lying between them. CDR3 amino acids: CASSSHGLTGTEAFF. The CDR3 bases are TGTGCCAGCAGTTCGCATGGGCTGACAGGCACTGAAGCTTTCTTT.

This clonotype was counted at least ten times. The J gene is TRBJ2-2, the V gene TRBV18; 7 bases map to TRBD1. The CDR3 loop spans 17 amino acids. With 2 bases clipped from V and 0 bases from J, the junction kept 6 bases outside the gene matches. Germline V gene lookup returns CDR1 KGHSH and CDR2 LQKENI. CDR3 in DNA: TGTGCCAGCTCACCAAAAACAGGGGACGCGAACACCGGGGAGCTGTTTTTT. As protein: CASSPKTGDANTGELFF. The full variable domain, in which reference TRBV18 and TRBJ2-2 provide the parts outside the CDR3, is NAGVMQNPRHLVRRRGQEARLRCSPMKGHSHVYWYRQLPEEGLKFMVYLQKENIIDESGMPKERFSAEFPKEGPSILRIQQVVRGDSAAYFCASSPKTGDANTGELFFGEGSRLTVL.

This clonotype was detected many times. CDR3 sequence reads: CASSLTAPDYGYTF. The CDR3, as DNA: TGCGCCAGCAGCTTGACAGCACCGGACTATGGCTACACCTTC. The chain combines TRBV5-1 with TRBJ1-2; D is unclear. Germline CDR1 and CDR2: SGHRS and YFSETQ. The CDR3 has 14 residues. Trimming pared 1 base from V and 3 bases from J, leaving 10 bases between.

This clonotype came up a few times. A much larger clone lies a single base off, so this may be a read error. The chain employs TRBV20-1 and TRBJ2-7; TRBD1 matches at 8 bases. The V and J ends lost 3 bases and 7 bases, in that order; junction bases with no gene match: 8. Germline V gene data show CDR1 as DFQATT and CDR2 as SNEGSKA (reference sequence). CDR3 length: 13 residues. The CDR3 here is CSASLDRVEEQYF. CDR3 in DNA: TGCAGTGCTAGTCTGGACAGGGTCGAAGAGCAGTACTTC.

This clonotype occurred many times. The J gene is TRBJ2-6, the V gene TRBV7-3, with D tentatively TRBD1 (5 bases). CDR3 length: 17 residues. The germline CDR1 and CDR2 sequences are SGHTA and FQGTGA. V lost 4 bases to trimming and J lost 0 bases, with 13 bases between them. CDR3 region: CASSSRTLTSGANVLTF. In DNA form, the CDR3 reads TGTGCCAGCAGCTCAAGGACATTAACCTCTGGGGCCAACGTCCTGACTTTC.

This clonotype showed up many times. CDR3 DNA: TGCGCCAGCAGACTAGCGGGGGGCCAGACAGATACGCAGTATTTT. Translation: CASRLAGGQTDTQYF. This rearrangement joins TRBV5-1 to TRBJ2-3; 12 bases align to TRBD2. This CDR3 is built from 15 residues. The V gene's germline CDR1 is SGHRS and CDR2 YFSETQ. V dropped 5 bases and J dropped 3; count of bases not matched to a gene: 4.

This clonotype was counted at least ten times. CDR3 sequence: CASRLAGTEAFF. The CDR3 DNA follows: TGTGCCAGCAGACTTGCCGGAACTGAAGCTTTCTTT. The chain joins TRBV12-3 or TRBV12-4 to TRBJ1-1; D gene ambiguous. V was pared by 6 bases and J by 5 bases, with 10 bases between. The CDR3 has 12 amino acids.